Below, 14 T cell receptor beta chains from the same sample are listed, as sequenced in a study of T cell responses to AZD1222 COVID-19 vaccine. Only in-frame clones appear in the TCRdb table, and some are missing; sequencing was by immunoSEQ multiplex PCR. Among more than 150,000 clones listed, around 90% were seen once. Sequences were derived from peripheral blood, sampled on day 0 of AZD1222 vaccination. The source is an adult in good health.

The gene calls are TRBV4-3 and TRBJ2-2; D could derive from TRBD1 or TRBD2 (5 bases each). Trimming removed 3 bases from V and 4 bases from J, with 18 bases in between. This CDR3 comprises 17 residues. Germline CDR1 LGHNA, CDR2 YSLEER. CDR3: CASSQGRGSGGTGELFF. The CDR3 DNA reads TGCGCCAGCAGCCAGGGACGGGGCAGCGGTGGCACCGGGGAGCTGTTTTTT.

The chain has TRBV24-1 and TRBJ2-3; 7 bases match TRBD1. Germline V gene data show CDR1 as KGHDR and CDR2 as SFDVKD. Trimming at V came to 3 bases and at J to 2 bases, leaving 7 bases not matched to a gene. This CDR3 is built from 16 residues. In nucleotides, the CDR3 is TGTGCCACCAGTGATCCCACAGGGGAGAACACAGATACGCAGTATTTT. This sequence encodes CATSDPTGENTDTQYF.

In this sample, this clone turned up once. The chain carries TRBV6-2 or TRBV6-3 and TRBJ2-7, with D maybe TRBD2 (6 bases). Germline V gene lookup returns CDR1 MNHEY and CDR2 SVGEGT. The CDR3 has 15 residues. The V and J ends lost 2 bases and 2 bases respectively, with 13 bases between them. CDR3 sequence: CASSYARGQAYEQYF. DNA for the CDR3: TGTGCCAGCAGTTACGCGCGGGGCCAGGCCTACGAGCAGTACTTC.

The chain couples TRBV15 to TRBJ2-4; unclear D gene. This CDR3 spans 14 amino acids. Germline V CDR1 and CDR2: LNHNV, YYDKDF (reference sequence). V shed 5 bases and J shed 0 bases, with 8 bases lying between them. The CDR3, as DNA: TGTGCCACCAGCGTTTCATTAGCCAAAAACATTCAGTACTTC. Translation: CATSVSLAKNIQYF.

In this sample, this clone turned up once. The J gene is TRBJ2-7, the V gene TRBV19; a weak D match, TRBD2 (6 bases). CDR1 is LNHDA and CDR2 is SQIVND in the germline V gene (reference sequence). Trimming removed 5 bases at V and 2 bases at J, with 13 bases between. This CDR3 comprises 14 residues. The CDR3 nucleotides are TGTGCCAGTAGTCCCCTAGCGAGACCCTACGAGCAGTACTTC. This gives the protein CASSPLARPYEQYF.

The chain links TRBV6-1 to TRBJ1-6, with 10 bases lining up with TRBD1. The CDR3 extends over 20 amino acids. Per the germline V gene, CDR1 is MNHNS and CDR2 is SASEGT. Trimming removed 4 bases from V and 4 bases from J; junction bases left unmatched: 16. Written as DNA, the CDR3 is TGTGCCAGCAGTGTCAATCCGGGGGGACAGGGGTCGAGATATAATTCACCCCTCCACTTT. As protein: CASSVNPGGQGSRYNSPLHF.

This rearrangement joins TRBV6-1 to TRBJ1-1, with TRBD1 matching 10 bases. Germline V gene sequence: CDR1 MNHNS, CDR2 SASEGT. V shed 3 bases, J shed 2 bases, and the junction held 15 bases outside the gene matches. The CDR3 contains 19 residues. The chain's CDR3 is CASSDPRDRGPTTNTEAFF. The CDR3 region has the DNA TGTGCCAGCAGTGACCCTCGGGACAGGGGCCCTACAACCAACACTGAAGCTTTCTTT.

This clone was picked up a small number of times. Other DNA sequences from this sample encode an identical CDR3 as well. V and J are TRBV6-6 and TRBJ2-1; D unclear. The CDR3 is 12 amino acids. V was shortened by 2 bases and J by 4 bases, with 3 bases between the two germline ends. Germline V gene lookup returns CDR1 MNHNY and CDR2 SVGAGI (reference sequence). In DNA, the CDR3 is TGTGCCAGCAGTTACGGGTACAATGAGCAGTTCTTC. Its protein product is CASSYGYNEQFF.

The V and J genes are TRBV11-2 and TRBJ2-5; 11 bases agree with TRBD2. V dropped 0 bases and J dropped 6; count of bases not matched to a gene: 12. Germline V gene sequence: CDR1 SGHAT, CDR2 FQNNGV. The CDR3 is 18 amino acids. CDR3 loop: CASSLDYSGGAFRQTQYF. As DNA, the CDR3 is TGTGCCAGCAGCTTAGACTATAGCGGGGGGGCCTTCCGGCAGACCCAGTACTTC.

The V call is TRBV29-1, the J call TRBJ2-7; 8 nucleotides line up with TRBD1. V shed 0 bases, J shed 3 bases, and the junction held 10 bases outside the gene matches. CDR1 is SQVTM and CDR2 is ANQGSEA in the germline V gene. CDR3 length: 16 amino acids. CDR3 coding DNA: TGCAGCGTTGAAGACCCGAAACAGGGGGGTTACTACGAGCAGTACTTC. Its protein product is CSVEDPKQGGYYEQYF.

The chain is built from TRBV5-1 and TRBJ2-1; the D is unclear. The germline gives CDR1 SGHRS, CDR2 YFSETQ. This CDR3 region has 18 residues. The V end was cut by 2 bases, the J end by 0 bases, with 18 bases between. CDR3 nucleotides: TGCGCCAGCAGCTTATCCCTCTCGGGCTTGAGCTCCTACAATGAGCAGTTCTTC. Residues: CASSLSLSGLSSYNEQFF.

V gene TRBV20-1 combines with J gene TRBJ1-2; 7 nucleotides align to TRBD1. With 3 bases clipped from V and 4 bases from J, the junction kept 5 bases outside the gene matches. This CDR3 has 13 amino acids. Germline V gives CDR1 DFQATT, CDR2 SNEGSKA (reference sequence). The CDR3 loop reads CSASSGGVYGYTF. The CDR3 bases are TGCAGTGCTAGTTCAGGGGGAGTCTATGGCTACACCTTC.

The rearrangement links TRBV5-6 to TRBJ2-1; 11 positions match TRBD2. This CDR3 is 16 amino acids long. Unmatched junction bases numbered 3, after V lost 0 bases and J lost 4 bases. Per germline, CDR1 SGHDT and CDR2 YYEEEE. The CDR3, as DNA: TGTGCCAGCAGCTTGGATCGGACTAGCGGGTACAATGAGCAGTTCTTC. It codes for CASSLDRTSGYNEQFF.

In DNA, the CDR3 is TGTGCCAGTAGTACAGGGGCTAGCCTTGGTGAAAAACTGTTTTTT. This codes for CASSTGASLGEKLFF. The chain couples TRBV19 to TRBJ1-4; TRBD1 is a possible D gene (6 bases). CDR1 LNHDA and CDR2 SQIVND come from the germline V gene (reference sequence). The CDR3 covers 15 residues. Trimming took 4 bases from V and 7 from J, leaving 16 bases between them.